Listed below are T cell receptor beta chains from one sample, sequenced in a study of CD8+ T cells in alopecia areata. Some clones are missing from TCRdb's copy, which holds only in-frame ones; the method was immunoSEQ multiplex PCR. The table shows about 190,000 clones, with over 50% occurring only once. Sequencing was performed on CD4+ T cells sorted from blood, taken at week 0. All receptors derive from a human donor with alopecia areata. Both conserved end residues are part of each CDR3. D genes are given only for firm matches. The size field is filled for only some rows; it gives once, few, many or a size class.

clone size	V gene	D gene	J gene	CDR3 protein	CDR3 DNA
-	TRBV7-9	-	TRBJ1-2	CASTLDGTNYGYTF	TGTGCCAGCACCTTGGACGGTACTAACTATGGCTACACCTTC
-	TRBV7-2	TRBD2	TRBJ2-3	CASSLRSPAGGGDTQYF	TGTGCCAGCAGCTTACGGTCACCAGCGGGGGGAGGAGATACGCAGTATTTT
-	TRBV5-1	-	TRBJ2-2	CASSAGRTGELFF	TGCGCCAGCAGCGCGGGTCGTACCGGGGAGCTGTTTTTT
-	TRBV4-1	-	TRBJ2-1	CASSQDGTRSFF	TGCGCCAGCAGCCAAGATGGGACCCGGTCGTTCTTC
-	TRBV4-1	TRBD1	TRBJ2-4	CASSQEAPGGVQLAKNIQYF	TGCGCCAGCAGCCAAGAGGCTCCAGGGGGAGTACAGTTAGCCAAAAACATTCAGTACTTC
-	TRBV5-1	-	TRBJ1-4	CASSLGQRLRNEKLFF	TGCGCCAGCAGCTTGGGACAGCGGCTAAGAAATGAAAAACTGTTTTTT
-	TRBV29-1	-	TRBJ2-7	CSVEFGAYEQYF	TGCAGCGTTGAATTCGGGGCCTACGAGCAGTACTTC
few	TRBV7-2	-	TRBJ2-7	CASSLSSPYEQYF	TGTGCCAGCAGCTTAAGTAGCCCCTACGAGCAGTACTTC
-	TRBV30	-	TRBJ2-1	CAWSVRAGSSYNEQFF	TGTGCCTGGAGTGTTCGGGCAGGGAGCTCCTACAATGAGCAGTTCTTC
-	TRBV19	-	TRBJ2-2	CASSIRSGGGGELFF	TGTGCCAGTAGTATAAGGTCAGGTGGAGGCGGGGAGCTGTTTTTT
-	TRBV14	TRBD2	TRBJ2-7	CASSLKRGAAYEQYF	TGTGCCAGCAGCCTTAAGCGGGGGGCCGCCTACGAGCAGTACTTC
-	TRBV30	TRBD1	TRBJ1-6	CASGGTGDYNSPLHF	TGTGCCTCAGGAGGGACAGGCGACTATAATTCACCCCTCCACTTT
once	TRBV29-1	TRBD2	TRBJ2-3	CSARPSGGADTQYF	TGCAGCGCCCGGCCTAGCGGGGGTGCAGATACGCAGTATTTT
-	TRBV14	-	TRBJ1-1	CASSQQHNTEAFF	TGTGCCAGCAGCCAGCAGCACAACACTGAAGCTTTCTTT
-	TRBV29-1	-	TRBJ2-7	CSVEVGRGYEQYF	TGCAGCGTTGAGGTCGGCAGGGGCTACGAGCAGTACTTC
-	TRBV28	-	TRBJ2-3	CASSSITDTQYF	TGTGCCAGCAGTTCCATTACAGATACGCAGTATTTT